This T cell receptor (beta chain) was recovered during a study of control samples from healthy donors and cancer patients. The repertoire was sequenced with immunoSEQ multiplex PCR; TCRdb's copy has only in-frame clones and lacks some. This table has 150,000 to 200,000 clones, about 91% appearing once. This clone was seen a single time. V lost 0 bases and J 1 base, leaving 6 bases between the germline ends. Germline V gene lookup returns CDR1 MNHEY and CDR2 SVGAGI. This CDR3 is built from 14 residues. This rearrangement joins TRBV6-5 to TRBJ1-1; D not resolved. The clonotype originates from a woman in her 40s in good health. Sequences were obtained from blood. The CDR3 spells CASSYSKGNTEAFF. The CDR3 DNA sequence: TGTGCCAGCAGTTACTCGAAGGGGAACACTGAAGCTTTCTTT.